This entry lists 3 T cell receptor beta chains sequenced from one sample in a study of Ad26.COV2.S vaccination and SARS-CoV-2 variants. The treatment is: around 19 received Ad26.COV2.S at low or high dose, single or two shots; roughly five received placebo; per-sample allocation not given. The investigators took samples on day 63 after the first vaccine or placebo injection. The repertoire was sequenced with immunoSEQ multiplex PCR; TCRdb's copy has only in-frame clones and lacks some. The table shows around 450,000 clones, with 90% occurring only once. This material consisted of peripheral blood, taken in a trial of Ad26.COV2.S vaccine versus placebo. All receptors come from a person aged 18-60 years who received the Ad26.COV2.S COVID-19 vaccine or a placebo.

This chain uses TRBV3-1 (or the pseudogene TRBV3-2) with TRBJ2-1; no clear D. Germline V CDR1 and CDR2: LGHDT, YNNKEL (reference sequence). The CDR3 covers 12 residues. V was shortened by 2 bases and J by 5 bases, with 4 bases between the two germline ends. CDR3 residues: CASSQSNNEQFF. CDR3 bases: TGTGCCAGCAGCCAATCAAACAATGAGCAGTTCTTC.

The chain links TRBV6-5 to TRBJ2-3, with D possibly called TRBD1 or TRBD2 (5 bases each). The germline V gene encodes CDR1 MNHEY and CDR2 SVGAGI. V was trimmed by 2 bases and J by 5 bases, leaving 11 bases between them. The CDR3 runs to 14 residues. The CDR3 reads CASSYGLGVDTQYF. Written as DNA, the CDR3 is TGTGCCAGCAGTTACGGCTTGGGGGTAGATACGCAGTATTTT.

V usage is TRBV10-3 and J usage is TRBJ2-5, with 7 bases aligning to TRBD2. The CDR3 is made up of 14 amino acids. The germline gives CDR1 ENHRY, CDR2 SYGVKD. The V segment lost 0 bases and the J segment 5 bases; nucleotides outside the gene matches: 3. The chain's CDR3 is CAISESGGTETQYF. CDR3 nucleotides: TGTGCCATCAGTGAGTCGGGGGGGACGGAGACCCAGTACTTC.